The next 18 T cell receptor beta chains were all read from a single sample in a study of regulatory T cells in long-lasting Graves disease. Indicated time point: newly diagnosed GD, antithyroid drugs for less than 3 months. PBMC-derived RNA was used for the TCR library. Investigators prepared the TCR beta libraries by applying iRepertoire HTBI primers and Arm-PCR of CDR3 regions. TCRdb independently ran MiXCR on the multiplex PCR reads; one entry per CDR3 protein. The data show hundreds of thousands of distinct CDR3 sequences, 16% seen once. The sample was also reused in another study, on T cells in Graves' hyperthyroidism and ophthalmopathy.

The specimen was peripheral blood mononuclear cells (PBMCs), collected at new diagnosis, from a patient treated with antithyroid drugs. These receptors were obtained from a woman under 40 with Graves disease.

This clonotype was detected a few times. The chain couples TRBV27 to TRBJ1-5, with TRBD1 identical over 7 bases. This CDR3 contains 14 residues. Losses at the gene ends were 4 bases for V and 7 bases for J; bases not matched to a gene: 7. CDR1 MNHEY and CDR2 SMNVEV come from the germline V gene (reference sequence). CDR3 in DNA: TGTGCCAGCAGTTCGCCGATACAGGGGCAGCCCCAGCATTTT. Amino acids: CASSSPIQGQPQHF.

This rearrangement joins TRBV25-1 to TRBJ1-3, with D unresolved. The V gene's germline CDR1 is MGHDK and CDR2 SYGVNS. Trimming stripped 4 bases from V and 0 bases from J, with 13 bases between. This CDR3 has 16 amino acids. DNA of the CDR3: TGTGCCAGCAGTGGTCTTGGAGCTCACTCTGGAAACACCATATATTTT. This sequence encodes CASSGLGAHSGNTIYF.

At least ten counts were recorded for this clonotype. This CDR3 reads CASSKAGEVYGYTF. Here the CDR3 DNA reads TGTGCCAGCAGTAAGGCAGGGGAAGTCTATGGCTACACCTTC. The chain uses TRBV6-1 and TRBJ1-2; TRBD1 might be the D (6 bases). Per the germline V gene, CDR1 is MNHNS and CDR2 is SASEGT. CDR3 length equals 14 residues. Trimming stripped 5 bases from V and 4 bases from J, with 14 bases between.

There are a few counts of this clonotype. One junction end disagrees with the germline gene, perhaps due to a read error. The rearrangement joins TRBV5-1 to TRBJ2-7; D possibly corresponds to TRBD2 (5 bases). Germline assignment: CDR1 SGHRS and CDR2 YFSETQ. This CDR3 comprises 14 residues. CDR3 nucleotides: TGTGCCAGCAGCTTGCCGGGGAACTACTACGAGCAGTACTTC. It specifies CASSLPGNYYEQYF.

The V call is TRBV24-1, the J call TRBJ1-1; D gene unclear. V lost 5 bases and J 2 bases, leaving 11 bases between the germline ends. The CDR3 has 14 amino acids. Germline assignment: CDR1 KGHDR and CDR2 SFDVKD. For the CDR3, the DNA is TGTGCCACCAGTGCGGTCTGGGGAAACACTGAAGCTTTCTTT. Protein sequence: CATSAVWGNTEAFF.

This clonotype has only a few counts. The V call is TRBV19, the J call TRBJ1-6; 7 positions agree with TRBD1. This CDR3 contains 17 residues. The germline gives CDR1 LNHDA, CDR2 SQIVND (reference sequence). V trimming: 3 bases; J trimming: 8 bases; junction bases outside the gene matches: 13. The CDR3 nucleotides read TGTGCCAGTAGTATGGAAAGAACAGGGGCCAAGGATTCACCCCTCCACTTT. It translates to CASSMERTGAKDSPLHF.

This clonotype was seen repeatedly, ten times or more. The chain links TRBV5-1 to TRBJ2-3, with 8 bases matching TRBD2. The CDR3 totals 16 residues. Germline V lookup: CDR1 SGHRS, CDR2 YFSETQ. V trimming: 4 bases; J trimming: 4 bases; junction bases outside the gene matches: 11. The CDR3 DNA reads TGCGCCAGCAGCCTACTACTAGCGGACCAGGCAGATACGCAGTATTTT. It yields the protein CASSLLLADQADTQYF. Full variable domain (rest looked up from reference TRBV5-1 and TRBJ2-3): KAGVTQTPRYLIKTRGQQVTLSCSPISGHRSVSWYQQTPGQGLQFLFEYFSETQRNKGNFPGRFSGRQFSNSRSEMNVSTLELGDSALYLCASSLLLADQADTQYFGPGTRLTVL.

The table lists this clonotype with many counts. The gene calls are TRBV28 and TRBJ2-3, with 7 bases matching TRBD2. The CDR3 is 18 amino acids. The germline V gene encodes CDR1 MDHEN and CDR2 SYDVKM. V trimming: 4 bases; J trimming: 2 bases; junction bases outside the gene matches: 15. CDR3 nucleotides: TGTGCCAGCAGTTCCCCTACGAAACGGGAGGTATTCACAGATACGCAGTATTTT. This translates into CASSSPTKREVFTDTQYF.

This clonotype was seen at least ten times. The chain joins TRBV20-1 to TRBJ2-7, with 11 bases identical to TRBD2. CDR3 length equals 13 residues. Germline V gene data show CDR1 as DFQATT and CDR2 as SNEGSKA (reference sequence). The CDR3 DNA reads as TGCAGCGCAAGACTAGCGGGGTCCTACGAGCAGTACTTC. It yields the protein CSARLAGSYEQYF.

The V gene is TRBV7-2, the J gene TRBJ2-5, with D possibly being TRBD2 (6 bases). CDR1 is SGHTA, CDR2 FQGNSA, per germline. V gave up 5 bases and J gave up 2 bases, with 15 bases separating them. The CDR3 length is 15 residues. The CDR3 is CASSPAGREQETQYF. CDR3 nucleotides: TGTGCCAGCAGCCCCGCCGGGCGGGAACAAGAGACCCAGTACTTC.

This rearrangement joins TRBV19 to TRBJ2-1, with a weak D call TRBD2 (5 bases). Trimming stripped 5 bases from V and 3 bases from J, with 8 bases between. In germline, CDR1 is LNHDA, CDR2 SQIVND (reference sequence). This CDR3 comprises 13 residues. The CDR3 nucleotides are TGTGCCAGTAGTTCCCGGGACTACAATGAGCAGTTCTTC. This codes for CASSSRDYNEQFF.

This clonotype was seen a few times. This chain connects TRBV20-1 to TRBJ1-5, with TRBD1 matching over 7 bases. There are 14 residues in the CDR3. From germline, CDR1 is DFQATT and CDR2 SNEGSKA (reference sequence). Unmatched junction bases numbered 5, after V lost 5 bases and J lost 1 base. CDR3 loop: CSAYRGQSNQPQHF. In nucleotides, the CDR3 is TGCAGTGCTTACAGGGGACAAAGCAATCAGCCCCAGCATTTT.

This clonotype has at least ten counts. The chain couples TRBV28 to TRBJ1-5, with a possible D match to TRBD1 (6 bases). There are 15 residues in the CDR3. V gave up 6 bases and J gave up 4 bases, with 16 bases separating them. Germline V gene sequence: CDR1 MDHEN, CDR2 SYDVKM. DNA for the CDR3: TGTGCCAGCAGGCTAACAGGGAGGCTTAATCAGCCCCAGCATTTT. Translating gives CASRLTGRLNQPQHF. The variable domain in full, with the rest retrieved from reference TRBV28 and TRBJ1-5, is DVKVTQSSRYLVKRTGEKVFLECVQDMDHENMFWYRQDPGLGLRLIYFSYDVKMKEKGDIPEGYSVSREKKERFSLILESASTNQTSMYLCASRLTGRLNQPQHFGDGTRLSIL.

This clonotype appeared many times. The chain couples TRBV2 to TRBJ2-1; D call uncertain. The CDR3 contains 17 residues. V lost 4 bases and J 0 bases, leaving 16 bases between the germline ends. Germline V gene data show CDR1 as SNHLY and CDR2 as FYNNEI. The CDR3 loop reads CASSASPTVFSYNEQFF. The DNA for the CDR3 is TGTGCCAGCAGTGCCTCTCCCACAGTTTTCTCCTACAATGAGCAGTTCTTC.

The chain couples TRBV11-3 to TRBJ1-1; D is unclear. Germline V gene sequence: CDR1 SGHNT, CDR2 YENEEA. The CDR3 is 13 residues long. V dropped 5 bases and J dropped 5 bases, with 12 bases sitting between them. CDR3 loop: CASSPGPGTEAFF. DNA of the CDR3: TGTGCCAGCAGCCCCGGGCCTGGGACTGAAGCTTTCTTT.

In this sample, this clonotype turned up a few times. The chain has TRBV7-2 and TRBJ2-1; possible D gene TRBD2, 5 bases. Trimming left V 5 bases short and J 5 bases short, with 16 bases between. Germline V CDR1 and CDR2: SGHTA, FQGNSA. The CDR3 sequence is 15 residues long. The CDR3 reads CASSPFGERDNEQFF. The DNA for the CDR3 is TGTGCCAGCAGCCCATTCGGGGAGAGGGACAATGAGCAGTTCTTC.

This clonotype has a count of ten or more. The chain joins TRBV6-1 to TRBJ2-7; 7 nucleotides align to TRBD2. This CDR3 comprises 15 residues. Germline V lookup: CDR1 MNHNS, CDR2 SASEGT. The ends lost 7 bases at V and 6 bases at J; junction bases unmatched: 15. CDR3 amino acids: CASINTGGRIFEQYF. The CDR3 bases are TGTGCCAGCATTAATACGGGCGGGAGAATTTTCGAGCAGTACTTC.

This clonotype was seen only a few times. The V call is TRBV10-3, the J call TRBJ2-4; no clear D. Looked up from germline, CDR1 is ENHRY and CDR2 is SYGVKD. Trimming removed 0 bases at V and 7 bases at J, with 10 bases between. The length of the CDR3 is 14 residues. The CDR3 region is CAISESGRSNIQYF. For the CDR3, the DNA is TGTGCCATCAGTGAGTCGGGCAGGTCGAACATTCAGTACTTC.